Shown below are 14 T cell receptor beta chains from a single sample sequenced in a study of T-cell reconstitution after alpha-beta-depleted transplantation in children. Unique molecular identifiers were used to barcode this TCRbeta library. One entry per CDR3 protein results from TCRdb running MiXCR on the PCR reads. Of 440,000 or so distinct CDR3 sequences listed, about 40% are singletons. The sequencing here drew on PBMCs, taken before TCRalphabeta/CD19-depleted stem cell transplant. These receptors all come from a girl aged 2-10 years with aplastic anemia, due to receive a stem cell transplant.

This sequence joins TRBV20-1 and TRBJ1-1; D possibly corresponds to TRBD1 (6 bases). Per germline, CDR1 DFQATT and CDR2 SNEGSKA (reference sequence). Trimming removed 4 bases at V and 3 bases at J, with 18 bases between. The CDR3 length is 15 residues. In DNA form, the CDR3 reads TGCAGTGCTACCCAAGGGGGGGCGGTCCACACTGAAGCTTTCTTT. Its protein is CSATQGGAVHTEAFF.

The V gene is TRBV3-1, the J gene TRBJ1-2; tentative D call: TRBD1 (6 bases). The CDR3 is 13 residues long. Trimming took 5 bases from V and 2 from J, leaving 9 bases between them. Germline CDR1 and CDR2: LGHDT and YNNKEL (reference sequence). This CDR3 reads CASSNRVNYGYTF. In DNA form, the CDR3 reads TGTGCCAGCAGCAACAGGGTGAACTATGGCTACACCTTC.

This clonotype was observed many times. The chain uses TRBV24-1 and TRBJ2-1; D remains unclear. Germline V gene data show CDR1 as KGHDR and CDR2 as SFDVKD. The CDR3 runs to 13 residues. V lost 5 bases and J lost 5, with 9 bases in between. DNA of the CDR3: TGTGCCACCAGTGGTTTAGCAGACAATGAGCAGTTCTTC. Its protein product is CATSGLADNEQFF.

The genes are TRBV9 and TRBJ2-1, with TRBD2 identical over 10 bases. Germline lookup yields CDR1 SGDLS and CDR2 YYNGEE. CDR3 length: 19 amino acids. V shed 0 bases, J shed 0 bases, and the junction held 9 bases outside the gene matches. The CDR3 DNA follows: TGTGCCAGCAGCGTAGTGGGACTAGCGTCCCTTAGCTCCTACAATGAGCAGTTCTTC. Amino acids: CASSVVGLASLSSYNEQFF.

This sequence joins TRBV29-1 and TRBJ1-2, with TRBD1 matching over 8 bases. The CDR3 totals 13 residues. The V and J ends lost 6 bases and 5 bases, in that order; junction bases with no gene match: 8. Germline CDR1 reads SQVTM; CDR2 reads ANQGSEA. CDR3 region: CSVPQGASYGYTF. CDR3 nucleotides: TGCAGCGTGCCCCAGGGGGCCTCATATGGCTACACCTTC. Drawing the rest from reference TRBV29-1 and TRBJ1-2, the complete variable domain is SAVISQKPSRDICQRGTSLTIQCQVDSQVTMMFWYRQQPGQSLTLIATANQGSEATYESGFVIDKFPISRPNLTFSTLTVSNMSPEDSSIYLCSVPQGASYGYTFGSGTRLTVV.

This clonotype has just a few counts. The CDR3 DNA reads TGCAGTGCTAGTGGCTATCCAAGCGCCCCAGATACGCAGTATTTT. It yields the protein CSASGYPSAPDTQYF. This chain uses TRBV20-1 with TRBJ2-3; D remains unclear. The germline gives CDR1 DFQATT, CDR2 SNEGSKA (reference sequence). CDR3 length: 15 residues. With 3 bases removed from V and 4 bases from J, the gap between germline ends came to 17 bases.

This clonotype was counted at least ten times. The chain combines TRBV3-1 with TRBJ2-7; D is ambiguous. Germline V gene sequence: CDR1 LGHDT, CDR2 YNNKEL (reference sequence). V was shortened by 0 bases and J by 0 bases, with 21 bases between the two germline ends. This CDR3 has 19 amino acids. The CDR3 is CASSQDPFAPTVSSYEQYF. CDR3 DNA sequence: TGTGCCAGCAGCCAAGATCCATTCGCTCCGACCGTCTCCTCCTACGAGCAGTACTTC.

This clonotype was observed a handful of times. As DNA, the CDR3 is TGTGCCACCAGTGAGAGGGGCAATCAGCCCCAGCATTTT. Residues: CATSERGNQPQHF. The V and J genes are TRBV24-1 and TRBJ1-5; D is unclear. The germline CDR1 and CDR2 sequences are KGHDR and SFDVKD. The length of the CDR3 is 13 residues. Trimming took off 4 bases at V and 2 bases at J, with 5 bases between the two ends.

The chain uses TRBV20-1 and TRBJ2-7, with 11 bases aligning to TRBD1. This CDR3 region has 15 residues. V was pared by 3 bases and J by 0 bases, with 4 bases of the junction left unmatched. The germline V gene encodes CDR1 DFQATT and CDR2 SNEGSKA (reference sequence). For the CDR3, the DNA is TGCAGTGCTAGTGGGGACAGGGGGGTCTCCTACGAGCAGTACTTC. It codes for CSASGDRGVSYEQYF.

The chain links TRBV20-1 to TRBJ2-6; TRBD1 agrees at 7 bases. This CDR3 is built from 17 residues. Germline V CDR1 and CDR2: DFQATT, SNEGSKA (reference sequence). V trimming: 0 bases; J trimming: 1 base; junction bases outside the gene matches: 6. For the CDR3, the DNA is TGCAGTGCTAGAGACTCCCTGGGACAGTCTGGGGCCAACGTCCTGACTTTC. Translated, it gives CSARDSLGQSGANVLTF.

The chain recombines TRBV11-1 with TRBJ2-2; TRBD2 matches at 7 bases. Trimming at V came to 2 bases and at J to 7 bases, leaving 16 bases not matched to a gene. Per the germline V gene, CDR1 is SGHAT and CDR2 is FQDESV (reference sequence). The CDR3 is 18 residues long. The CDR3 DNA is TGTGCCAGCAGCTTATGGCCCTCCCGGGCGGGAGAGTTCGGGGAGCTGTTTTTT. Translation gives CASSLWPSRAGEFGELFF.

The chain carries TRBV20-1 and TRBJ2-7; 8 bases line up with TRBD1. Germline loops: CDR1 DFQATT, CDR2 SNEGSKA (reference sequence). The V gene end was trimmed by 4 bases and the J gene end by 3 bases; junction bases not matched to a gene: 11. The CDR3 covers 15 residues. The CDR3 spells CSATDVRDRLYEQYF. DNA for the CDR3: TGCAGTGCTACAGATGTCAGGGACAGGCTCTACGAGCAGTACTTC.

The CDR3 protein is CASSPGWGEQYF. CDR3 nucleotide sequence: TGCGCCAGCAGCCCAGGATGGGGGGAGCAGTACTTC. The J gene is TRBJ2-7, the V gene TRBV4-1; D possibly uses TRBD1 or TRBD2 (5 bases each). Per germline, CDR1 MGHRA and CDR2 YSYEKL. The CDR3 is 12 amino acids. V was pared by 4 bases and J by 7 bases, with 11 bases between.

The J gene is TRBJ2-1, the V gene TRBV20-1, with D tentatively TRBD1 or TRBD2 (5 bases each). Germline CDR1 and CDR2: DFQATT and SNEGSKA (reference sequence). Trimming took 7 bases from V and 7 from J, leaving 14 bases between them. CDR3 length: 12 amino acids. CDR3 in amino acids: CSVGTPLNEQFF. CDR3 nucleotide sequence: TGCAGTGTTGGGACCCCCTTGAATGAGCAGTTCTTC.